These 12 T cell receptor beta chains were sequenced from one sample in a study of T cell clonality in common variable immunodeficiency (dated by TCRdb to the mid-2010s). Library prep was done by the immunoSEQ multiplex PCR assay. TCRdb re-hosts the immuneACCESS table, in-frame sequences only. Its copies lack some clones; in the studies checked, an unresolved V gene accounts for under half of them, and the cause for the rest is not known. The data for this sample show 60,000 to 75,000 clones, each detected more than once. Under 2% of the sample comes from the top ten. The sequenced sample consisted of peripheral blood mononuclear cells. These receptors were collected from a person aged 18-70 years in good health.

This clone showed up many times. The part of the CDR3 DNA that was read is TGCAGTGCTCGCCCCGCGAGCGGTGAG. Encoded protein: CSARPASGE. In full, the CDR3 is CSARPASGEQFF. The rearrangement links TRBV20-1 to TRBJ2-1, with a tentative D call TRBD2 (5 bases). The read ends 3 residues early relative to the CDR3; the germline J gene fills the gap. CDR1 DFQATT and CDR2 SNEGSKA come from the germline V gene (reference sequence). CDR3 length equals 12 residues. Trimming cost V 5 bases and J 9 bases, with 14 bases left between them.

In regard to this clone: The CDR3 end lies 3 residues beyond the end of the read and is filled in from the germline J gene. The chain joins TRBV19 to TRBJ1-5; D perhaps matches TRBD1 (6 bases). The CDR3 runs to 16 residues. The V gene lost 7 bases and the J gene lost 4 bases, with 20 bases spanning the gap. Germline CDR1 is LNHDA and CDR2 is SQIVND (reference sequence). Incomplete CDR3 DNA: TGTGCCAGTAAAAGTACACAGGGTATCGGTAATCAGCCC. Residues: CASKSTQGIGNQP. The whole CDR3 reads CASKSTQGIGNQPQHF.

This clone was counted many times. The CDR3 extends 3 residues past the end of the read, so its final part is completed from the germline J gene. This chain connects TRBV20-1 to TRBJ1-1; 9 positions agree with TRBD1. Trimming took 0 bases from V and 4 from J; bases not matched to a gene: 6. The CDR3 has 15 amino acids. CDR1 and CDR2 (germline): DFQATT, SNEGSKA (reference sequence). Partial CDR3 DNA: TGCAGTGCTAGAGATTGGGACAGGGTTAGCACTGAA. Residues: CSARDWDRVSTE. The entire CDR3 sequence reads CSARDWDRVSTEAFF.

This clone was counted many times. CDR3 in amino acids: CASSPSGDRGHNGELFF. CDR3 DNA, as far as it was read: TGTGCCAGCAGCCCATCCGGAGACAGGGGGCACAACGGGGAG. The J gene is TRBJ2-2, the V gene TRBV13; the match to TRBD1 covers 10 bases. The CDR3 end is not reached by the read, which stops 3 residues before it; the germline J gene fills it in. The V gene end was trimmed by 5 bases and the J gene end by 7 bases; junction bases not matched to a gene: 13. CDR3 size: 17 residues. CDR1 PRHDT and CDR2 FYEKMQ come from the germline V gene (reference sequence).

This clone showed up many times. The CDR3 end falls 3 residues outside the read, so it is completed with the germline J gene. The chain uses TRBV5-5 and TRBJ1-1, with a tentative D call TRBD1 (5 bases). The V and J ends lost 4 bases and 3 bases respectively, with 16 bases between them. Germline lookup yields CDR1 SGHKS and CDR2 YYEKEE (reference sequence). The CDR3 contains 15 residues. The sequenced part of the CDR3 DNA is TGTGCCAGCAGCCCCGGACCTAGAGGGGACACTGAA. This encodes CASSPGPRGDTE. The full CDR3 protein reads CASSPGPRGDTEAFF. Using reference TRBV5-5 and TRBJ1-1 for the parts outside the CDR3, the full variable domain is DAGVTQSPTHLIKTRGQQVTLRCSPISGHKSVSWYQQVLGQGPQFIFQYYEKEERGRGNFPDRFSARQFPNYSSELNVNALLLGDSALYLCASSPGPRGDTEAFFGQGTRLTVV.

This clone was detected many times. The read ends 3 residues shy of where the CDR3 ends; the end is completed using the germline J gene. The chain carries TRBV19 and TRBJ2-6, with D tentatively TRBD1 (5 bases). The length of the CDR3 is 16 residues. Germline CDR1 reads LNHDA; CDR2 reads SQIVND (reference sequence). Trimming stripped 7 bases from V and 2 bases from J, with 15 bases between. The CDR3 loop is CASKHNKGAGANVLTF. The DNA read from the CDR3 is TGTGCCAGTAAACACAACAAAGGGGCTGGGGCCAACGTC.

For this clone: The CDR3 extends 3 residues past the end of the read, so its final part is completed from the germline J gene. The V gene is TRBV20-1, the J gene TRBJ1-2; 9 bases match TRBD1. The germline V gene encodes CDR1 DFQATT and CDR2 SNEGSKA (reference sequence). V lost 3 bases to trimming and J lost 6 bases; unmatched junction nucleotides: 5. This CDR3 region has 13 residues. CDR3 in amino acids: CSASKQGADGYTF. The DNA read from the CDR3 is TGCAGTGCTAGCAAACAGGGGGCCGATGGC.

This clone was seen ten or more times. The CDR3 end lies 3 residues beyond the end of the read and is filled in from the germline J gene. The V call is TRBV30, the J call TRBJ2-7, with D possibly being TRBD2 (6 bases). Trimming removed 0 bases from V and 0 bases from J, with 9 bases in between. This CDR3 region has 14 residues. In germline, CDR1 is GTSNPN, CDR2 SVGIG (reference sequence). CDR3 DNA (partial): TGTGCCTGGAGTGTTGGCGGGGTCTCCTACGAG. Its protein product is CAWSVGGVSYE. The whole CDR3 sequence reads CAWSVGGVSYEQYF.

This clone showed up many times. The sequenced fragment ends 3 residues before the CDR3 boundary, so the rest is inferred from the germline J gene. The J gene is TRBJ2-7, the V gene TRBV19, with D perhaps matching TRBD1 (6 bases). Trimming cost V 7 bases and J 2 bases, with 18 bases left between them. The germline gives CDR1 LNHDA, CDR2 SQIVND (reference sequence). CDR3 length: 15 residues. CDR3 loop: CASTPSIGTTYEQYF. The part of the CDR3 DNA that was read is TGTGCCAGTACCCCTTCGATCGGGACAACCTACGAG.

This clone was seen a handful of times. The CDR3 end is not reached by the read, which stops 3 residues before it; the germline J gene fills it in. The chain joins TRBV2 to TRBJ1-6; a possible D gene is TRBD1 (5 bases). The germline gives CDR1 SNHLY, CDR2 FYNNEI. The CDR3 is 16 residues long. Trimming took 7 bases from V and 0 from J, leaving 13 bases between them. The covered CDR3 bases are TGTGCCAGCAAGGCCAGGGCGAGCTCCTATAATTCACCC. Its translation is CASKARASSYNSP. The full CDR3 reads CASKARASSYNSPLHF. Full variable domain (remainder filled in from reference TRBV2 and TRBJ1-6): EPEVTQTPSHQVTQMGQEVILRCVPISNHLYFYWYRQILGQKVEFLVSFYNNEISEKSEIFDDQFSVERPDGSNFTLKIRSTKLEDSAMYFCASKARASSYNSPLHFGNGTRLTVT.

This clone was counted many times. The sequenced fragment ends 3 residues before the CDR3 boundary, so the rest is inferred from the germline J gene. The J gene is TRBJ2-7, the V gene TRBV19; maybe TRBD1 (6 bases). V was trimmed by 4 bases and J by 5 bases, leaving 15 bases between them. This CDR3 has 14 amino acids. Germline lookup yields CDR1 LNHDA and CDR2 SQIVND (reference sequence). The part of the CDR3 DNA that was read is TGTGCCAGTAGTAGCTCCGGGACAACCAACGAG. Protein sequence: CASSSSGTTNE. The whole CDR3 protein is CASSSSGTTNEQYF.

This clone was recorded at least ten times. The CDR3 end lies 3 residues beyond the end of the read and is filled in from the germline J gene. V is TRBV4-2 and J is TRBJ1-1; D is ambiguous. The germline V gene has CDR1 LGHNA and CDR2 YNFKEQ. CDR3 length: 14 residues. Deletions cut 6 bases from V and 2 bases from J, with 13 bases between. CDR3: CASRPISGNTEAFF. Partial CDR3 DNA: TGTGCCAGCAGACCGATTTCAGGTAACACTGAA.